These 20 T cell receptor beta chains were all obtained from the same sample, sequenced in a study of shared clonotypes between healthy human individuals. Produced via immunoSEQ multiplex PCR; TCRdb's table is partial and in-frame only. Among about 1,500,000 clones listed, roughly 96% were seen once. Source material: naive CD4+ T cells sorted from blood. As for subset: CD45RA+ positively selected. The receptor set was obtained from a young man in good health.

The rearrangement joins TRBV9 to TRBJ1-4; D might be TRBD1 (5 bases). V was cut by 0 bases and J by 7 bases, with 13 bases left in between. The CDR3 is 15 amino acids. Germline V gene data show CDR1 as SGDLS and CDR2 as YYNGEE. The DNA of the CDR3 is TGTGCCAGCAGCGTAGAGGGCAGGGAAGGTGAAAAACTGTTTTTT. Residues: CASSVEGREGEKLFF.

The gene calls are TRBV28 and TRBJ2-1; 11 bases are a match to TRBD2. From germline, CDR1 is MDHEN and CDR2 SYDVKM. The junction had 29 bases not matched to a gene; V was cut back by 0 bases and J by 10 bases. This CDR3 is built from 23 residues. As DNA, the CDR3 is TGTGCCAGCAGTTTATGGCGCTACGGTGGACAGCAAGCAACTAGCGGGAGTAGGTCCGAGCAGTTCTTC. Protein: CASSLWRYGGQQATSGSRSEQFF.

A single count supports this clone. This chain connects TRBV7-9 to TRBJ2-2, with 9 bases identical to TRBD2. Losses at the gene ends were 4 bases for V and 9 bases for J; bases not matched to a gene: 9. The CDR3 loop spans 15 amino acids. Looked up from germline, CDR1 is SEHNR and CDR2 is FQNEAQ (reference sequence). The DNA of the CDR3 is TGTGCCAGCAGCTCCCGACTAGCGGAGAGACGGGAGCTGTTTTTT. It is translated as CASSSRLAERRELFF.

The CDR3 region has the DNA TGTGCCAGCAGTTTTGGGGACGCCCCGGGACACAATGAGCAGTTCTTC. Translating it yields CASSFGDAPGHNEQFF. V gene TRBV27 combines with J gene TRBJ2-1; D may correspond to TRBD1 or TRBD2 (5 bases each). CDR1 and CDR2 (germline): MNHEY, SMNVEV (reference sequence). Deletions cut 3 bases from V and 5 bases from J, with 17 bases between. There are 16 residues in the CDR3.

The CDR3 loop is CASSSGQGRTGELFF. The CDR3 nucleotides are TGTGCCAGCAGCTCCGGACAGGGGAGGACCGGGGAGCTGTTTTTT. The J gene is TRBJ2-2, the V gene TRBV9; 9 bases are shared with TRBD1. V lost 4 bases, J lost 5 bases, and 6 bases stayed unmatched. The CDR3 covers 15 residues. The germline CDR1 and CDR2 sequences are SGDLS and YYNGEE. Supplemented by reference TRBV9 and TRBJ2-2, the full variable domain reads DSGVTQTPKHLITATGQRVTLRCSPRSGDLSVYWYQQSLDQGLQFLIQYYNGEERAKGNILERFSAQQFPDLHSELNLSSLELGDSALYFCASSSGQGRTGELFFGEGSRLTVL.

This chain links TRBV10-2 with TRBJ2-5, with D possibly being TRBD1 (6 bases). Germline loops: CDR1 WSHSY, CDR2 SAAADI. Trimming pared 0 bases from V and 2 bases from J, leaving 13 bases between. CDR3 length: 16 residues. The CDR3 sequence: CASSESQQGPQETQYF. The CDR3 nucleotides read TGCGCCAGCAGTGAGTCTCAACAGGGACCGCAAGAGACCCAGTACTTC.

This chain uses TRBV5-1 with TRBJ1-5; no reliable D call. Germline V CDR1 and CDR2: SGHRS, YFSETQ. The CDR3 runs 14 residues. V lost 0 bases and J 3 bases, leaving 7 bases between the germline ends. As DNA, the CDR3 is TGCGCCAGCAGCTTGGACGGTCCCAATCAGCCCCAGCATTTT. This encodes CASSLDGPNQPQHF.

The chain recombines TRBV25-1 with TRBJ2-3; D possibly matches TRBD1 or TRBD2 (5 bases each). Trimming stripped 4 bases from V and 9 bases from J, with 20 bases between. Per germline, CDR1 MGHDK and CDR2 SYGVNS. The CDR3 totals 15 residues. As DNA, the CDR3 is TGTGCCAGCAGTGGCCCGGAGGTGGGGGTATACACGCAGTATTTT. Its translation: CASSGPEVGVYTQYF.

The chain uses TRBV5-1 and TRBJ2-6; TRBD1 is a possible D gene (5 bases). Germline V gene sequence: CDR1 SGHRS, CDR2 YFSETQ. The CDR3 totals 17 residues. The V gene lost 7 bases and the J gene lost 1 base, with 18 bases spanning the gap. This CDR3 reads CASAPIRSGSGANVLTF. CDR3 nucleotides: TGCGCCAGCGCCCCAATACGTTCAGGGTCTGGGGCCAACGTCCTGACTTTC.

The V gene is TRBV7-2, the J gene TRBJ2-7; tentative D call: TRBD1 (5 bases). Deletions cut 8 bases from V and 1 base from J, with 15 bases between. Germline V gene lookup returns CDR1 SGHTA and CDR2 FQGNSA. The CDR3 loop spans 14 amino acids. The CDR3 reads CASAPVRASYEQYF. The CDR3, as DNA: TGTGCCAGCGCTCCGGTCAGGGCTTCCTACGAGCAGTACTTC.

This rearrangement joins TRBV7-2 to TRBJ2-1; 8 bases match TRBD2. Germline V gene lookup returns CDR1 SGHTA and CDR2 FQGNSA. V lost 0 bases and J lost 0; bases outside the gene matches: 4. CDR3 size: 17 residues. This CDR3 is CASSLAGGRTSYNEQFF. Written as DNA, the CDR3 is TGTGCCAGCAGCTTAGCTGGCGGGAGGACCTCCTACAATGAGCAGTTCTTC.

The chain carries TRBV2 and TRBJ2-1, with D hard to call. The CDR3 runs 14 residues. Looked up from germline, CDR1 is SNHLY and CDR2 is FYNNEI. V dropped 2 bases and J dropped 7 bases, with 12 bases sitting between them. DNA for the CDR3: TGTGCCAGCAGTGAAATTATATTGGCGAATGAGCAGTTCTTC. Translating gives CASSEIILANEQFF.

Remarks on this clone: Other DNA sequences in the sample encode the same CDR3. The chain links TRBV10-3 to TRBJ2-1; 7 positions match TRBD2. This CDR3 comprises 15 residues. Germline trimming cut 3 bases from V and 2 bases from J; bases unmatched to any gene: 4. Per the germline V gene, CDR1 is ENHRY and CDR2 is SYGVKD. The CDR3 loop reads CAISEGLAAYNEQFF. The CDR3 DNA sequence: TGTGCCATCAGTGAAGGGCTAGCGGCCTACAATGAGCAGTTCTTC.

The V call is TRBV5-5, the J call TRBJ2-2, with D perhaps being TRBD1 or TRBD2 (5 bases each). This CDR3 comprises 15 residues. Germline V gene data show CDR1 as SGHKS and CDR2 as YYEKEE (reference sequence). Trimming took 3 bases from V and 8 from J, leaving 17 bases between them. The CDR3: CASSSSWDGPGELFF. DNA of the CDR3: TGTGCCAGCAGCTCATCCTGGGACGGTCCGGGGGAGCTGTTTTTT.

The V and J genes are TRBV14 and TRBJ2-3, with 8 positions matching TRBD1. V shed 3 bases, J shed 2 bases, and the junction held 4 bases outside the gene matches. The CDR3 is made up of 15 amino acids. Germline CDR1 and CDR2: SGHDN and FVKESK. The CDR3 protein is CASSHRTGSTDTQYF. The CDR3 region has the DNA TGTGCCAGCAGCCACAGGACAGGGTCCACAGATACGCAGTATTTT.

The chain combines TRBV6-5 with TRBJ1-5; no clear D. Germline values: CDR1 MNHEY, CDR2 SVGAGI. Trimming left V 6 bases short and J 4 bases short, with 13 bases between. The CDR3 runs to 14 residues. The CDR3 bases are TGTGCCAGCAGACCCACACTCTTTAATCAGCCCCAGCATTTT. Its translation: CASRPTLFNQPQHF.

The table lists this clone with a count of one. Because it lacks the conserved phenylalanine or tryptophan at the end, this CDR3 is likely a read error. No DNA is shown, since the ends of the CDR3 on it are uncertain; the CDR3 is the one TCRdb lists. The genes are TRBV3-1 (or the pseudogene TRBV3-2) and TRBJ1-4. A total of 9 residues make up the CDR3, ends included. Germline V CDR1 and CDR2: LGHDT, YNNKEL (reference sequence). CDR3 sequence: CASSPIPTS.

This chain links TRBV30 with TRBJ1-4, with D possibly matching TRBD1 (5 bases). V was cut by 2 bases and J by 0 bases, with 19 bases left in between. The CDR3 is 18 residues long. CDR1 GTSNPN and CDR2 SVGIG come from the germline V gene (reference sequence). The CDR3 region is CAWSSPGTENATNEKLFF. The CDR3 DNA sequence: TGTGCCTGGAGTTCCCCGGGGACGGAAAATGCAACTAATGAAAAACTGTTTTTT.

The CDR3 bases are TGTGCCAGCAGGGTCGACAGTAGGTCCTACAATGAGCAGTTCTTC. This gives the protein CASRVDSRSYNEQFF. This chain joins TRBV2 and TRBJ2-1; D may be TRBD1 (5 bases). The CDR3 covers 15 residues. Trimming took 6 bases from V and 1 from J, leaving 13 bases between them. CDR1 and CDR2 from the germline V gene are SNHLY and FYNNEI.

This chain connects TRBV7-7 to TRBJ2-1; 7 positions agree with TRBD2. With 5 bases clipped from V and 10 bases from J, the junction kept 5 bases outside the gene matches. Germline V gene lookup returns CDR1 SSHAT and CDR2 FNYEAQ (reference sequence). The CDR3 totals 12 residues. CDR3 nucleotides: TGTGCCAGCAGCGACTCCGGGGGGGAGCAGTTCTTC. Its protein is CASSDSGGEQFF. The whole variable domain, remainder taken from reference TRBV7-7 and TRBJ2-1, is GAGVSQSPRYKVTKRGQDVTLRCDPISSHATLYWYQQALGQGPEFLTYFNYEAQPDKSGLPSDRFSAERPEGSISTLTIQRTEQRDSAMYRCASSDSGGEQFFGPGTRLTVL.